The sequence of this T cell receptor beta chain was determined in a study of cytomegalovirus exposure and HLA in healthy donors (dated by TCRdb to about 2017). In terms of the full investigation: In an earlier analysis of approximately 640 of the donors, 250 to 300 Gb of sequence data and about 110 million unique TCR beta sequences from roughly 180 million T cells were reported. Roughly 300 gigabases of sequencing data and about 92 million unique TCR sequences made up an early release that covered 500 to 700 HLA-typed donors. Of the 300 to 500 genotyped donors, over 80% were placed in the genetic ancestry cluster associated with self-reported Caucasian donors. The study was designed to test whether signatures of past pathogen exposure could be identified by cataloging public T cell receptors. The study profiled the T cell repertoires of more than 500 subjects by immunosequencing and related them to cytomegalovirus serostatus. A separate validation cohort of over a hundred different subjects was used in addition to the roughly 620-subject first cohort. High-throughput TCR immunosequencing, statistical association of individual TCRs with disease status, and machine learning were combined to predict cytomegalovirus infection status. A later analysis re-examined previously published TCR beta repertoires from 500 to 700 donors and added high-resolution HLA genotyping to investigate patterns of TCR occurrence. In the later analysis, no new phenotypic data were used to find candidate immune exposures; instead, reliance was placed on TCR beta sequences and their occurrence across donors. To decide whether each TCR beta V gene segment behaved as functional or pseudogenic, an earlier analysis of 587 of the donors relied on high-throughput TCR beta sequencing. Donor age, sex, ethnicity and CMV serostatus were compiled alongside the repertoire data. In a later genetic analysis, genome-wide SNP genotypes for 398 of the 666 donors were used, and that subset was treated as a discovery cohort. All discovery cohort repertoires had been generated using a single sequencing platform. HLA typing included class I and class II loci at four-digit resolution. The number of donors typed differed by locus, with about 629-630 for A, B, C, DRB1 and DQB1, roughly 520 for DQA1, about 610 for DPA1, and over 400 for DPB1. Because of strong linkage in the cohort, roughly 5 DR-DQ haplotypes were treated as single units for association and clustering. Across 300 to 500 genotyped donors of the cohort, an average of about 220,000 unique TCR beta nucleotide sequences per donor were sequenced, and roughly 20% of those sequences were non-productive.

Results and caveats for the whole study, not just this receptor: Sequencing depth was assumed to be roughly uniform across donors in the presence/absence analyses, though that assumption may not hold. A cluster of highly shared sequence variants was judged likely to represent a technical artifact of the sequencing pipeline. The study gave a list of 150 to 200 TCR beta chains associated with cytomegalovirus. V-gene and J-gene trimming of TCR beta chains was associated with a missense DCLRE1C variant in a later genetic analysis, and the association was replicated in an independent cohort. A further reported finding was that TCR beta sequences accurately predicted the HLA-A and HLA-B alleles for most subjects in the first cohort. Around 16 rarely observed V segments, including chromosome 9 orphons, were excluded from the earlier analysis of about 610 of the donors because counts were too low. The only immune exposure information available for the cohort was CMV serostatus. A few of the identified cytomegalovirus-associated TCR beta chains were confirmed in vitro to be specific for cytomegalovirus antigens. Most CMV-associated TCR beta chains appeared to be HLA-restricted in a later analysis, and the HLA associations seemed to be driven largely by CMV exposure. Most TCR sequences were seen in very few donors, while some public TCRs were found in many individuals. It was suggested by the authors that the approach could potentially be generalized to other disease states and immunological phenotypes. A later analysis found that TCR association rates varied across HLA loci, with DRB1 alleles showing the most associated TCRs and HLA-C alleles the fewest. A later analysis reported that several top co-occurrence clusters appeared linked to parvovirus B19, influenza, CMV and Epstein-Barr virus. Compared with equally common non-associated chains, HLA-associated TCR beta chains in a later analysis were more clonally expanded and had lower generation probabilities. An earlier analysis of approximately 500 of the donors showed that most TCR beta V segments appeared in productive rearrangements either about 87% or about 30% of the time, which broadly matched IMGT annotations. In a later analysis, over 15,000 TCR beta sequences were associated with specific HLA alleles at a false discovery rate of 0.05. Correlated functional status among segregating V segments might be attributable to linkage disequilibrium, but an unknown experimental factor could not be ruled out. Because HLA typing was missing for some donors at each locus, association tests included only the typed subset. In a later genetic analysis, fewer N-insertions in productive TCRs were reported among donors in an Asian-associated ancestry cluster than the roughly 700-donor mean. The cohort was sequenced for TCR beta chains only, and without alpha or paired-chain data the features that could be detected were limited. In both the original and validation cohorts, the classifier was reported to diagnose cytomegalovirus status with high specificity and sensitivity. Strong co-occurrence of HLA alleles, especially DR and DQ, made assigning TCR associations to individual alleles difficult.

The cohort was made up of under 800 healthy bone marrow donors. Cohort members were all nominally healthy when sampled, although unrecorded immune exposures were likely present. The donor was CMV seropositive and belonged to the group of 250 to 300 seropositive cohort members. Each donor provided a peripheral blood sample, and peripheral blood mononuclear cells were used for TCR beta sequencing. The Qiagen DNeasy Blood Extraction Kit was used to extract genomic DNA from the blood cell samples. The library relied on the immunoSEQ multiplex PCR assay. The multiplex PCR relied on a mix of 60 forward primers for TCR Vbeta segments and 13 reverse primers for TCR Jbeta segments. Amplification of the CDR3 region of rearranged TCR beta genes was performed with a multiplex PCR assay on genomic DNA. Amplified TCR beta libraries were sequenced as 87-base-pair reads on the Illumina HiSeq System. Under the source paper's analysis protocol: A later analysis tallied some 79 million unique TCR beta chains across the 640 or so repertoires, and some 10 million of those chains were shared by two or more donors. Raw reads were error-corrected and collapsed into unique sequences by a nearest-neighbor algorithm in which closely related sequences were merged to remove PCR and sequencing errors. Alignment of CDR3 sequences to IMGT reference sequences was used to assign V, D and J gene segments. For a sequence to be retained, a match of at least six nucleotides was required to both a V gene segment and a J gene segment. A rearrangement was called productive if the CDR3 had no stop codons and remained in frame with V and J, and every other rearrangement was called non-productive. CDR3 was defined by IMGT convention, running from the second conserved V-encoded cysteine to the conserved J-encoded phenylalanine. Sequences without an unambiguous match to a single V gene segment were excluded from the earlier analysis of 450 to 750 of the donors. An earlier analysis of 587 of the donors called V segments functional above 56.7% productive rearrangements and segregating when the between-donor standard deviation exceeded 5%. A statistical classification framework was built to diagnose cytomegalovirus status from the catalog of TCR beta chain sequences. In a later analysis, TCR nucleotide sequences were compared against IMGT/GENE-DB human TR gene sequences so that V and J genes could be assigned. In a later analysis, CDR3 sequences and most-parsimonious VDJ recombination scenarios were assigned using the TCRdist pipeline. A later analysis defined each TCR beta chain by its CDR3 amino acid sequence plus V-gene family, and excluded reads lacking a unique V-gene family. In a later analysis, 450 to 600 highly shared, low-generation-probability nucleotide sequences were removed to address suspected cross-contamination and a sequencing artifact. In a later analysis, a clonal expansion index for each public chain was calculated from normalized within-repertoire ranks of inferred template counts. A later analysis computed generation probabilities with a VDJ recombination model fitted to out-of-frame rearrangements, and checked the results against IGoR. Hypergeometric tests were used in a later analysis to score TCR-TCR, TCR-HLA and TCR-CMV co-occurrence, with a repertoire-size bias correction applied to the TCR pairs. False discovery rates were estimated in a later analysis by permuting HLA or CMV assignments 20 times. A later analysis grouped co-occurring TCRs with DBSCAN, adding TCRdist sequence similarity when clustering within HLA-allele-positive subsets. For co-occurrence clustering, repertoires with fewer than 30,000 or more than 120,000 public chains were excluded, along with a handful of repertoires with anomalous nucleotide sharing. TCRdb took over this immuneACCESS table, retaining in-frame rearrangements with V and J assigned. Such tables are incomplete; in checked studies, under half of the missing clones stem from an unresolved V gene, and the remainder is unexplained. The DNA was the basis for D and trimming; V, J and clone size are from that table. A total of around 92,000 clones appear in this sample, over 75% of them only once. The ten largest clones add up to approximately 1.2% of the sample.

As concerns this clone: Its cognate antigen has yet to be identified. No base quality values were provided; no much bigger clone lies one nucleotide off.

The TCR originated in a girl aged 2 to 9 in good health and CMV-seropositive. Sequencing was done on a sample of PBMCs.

The DNA sequence reads TGTGCCAGCGCAAAGGGACAGGAAAACACCGGGGAGCTGTTTTTT. This encodes CASAKGQENTGELFF. The rearranged segments are TRBV5-4 and TRBJ2-2; 8 of the junction bases match TRBD1. The CDR3 measures 15 amino acids from cysteine to phenylalanine. This entry keeps only the CDR3 DNA: 45 bases, framed from base 1. CDR1 and CDR2 are drawn from the germline V gene (reference sequence): SGHNT, YYREEE. Germline trimming amounts to 7 bases on V and 2 bases on J, with 7 as the count of junction bases outside the gene matches.